This TCR beta chain comes out of a study of Ad26.COV2.S vaccination and SARS-CoV-2 variants. Overall study: A participant enrolled in the COV1001 Ad26.COV2.S trial arm provided the sample. Intramuscularly, Ad26.COV2.S was given either once or twice, 56 days apart. Findings and caveats of the study: Spike-specific CD8+ and CD4+ T cell responses reportedly showed substantial breadth after vaccination. Quantification of TCR breadth and depth may have yielded underestimates of total T cell responses.

Noted treatment: about 20 received Ad26.COV2.S at low or high dose, single or two shots; roughly five received placebo; per-sample allocation not given. Collection of the samples took place on day 63 after the first injection of vaccine or placebo. A remark on this clone: Its antigen is undetermined.

Sequencing used immunoSEQ multiplex PCR; TCRdb keeps in-frame clones, though not all of them. This sample carries hundreds of thousands of clones, 80% to 95% of them seen once, and the ten largest clones take 9.5% to 15%. The CDR3 sequence is 19 residues long. Unmatched junction bases numbered 12, after V lost 4 bases and J lost 0 bases. The germline V gene has CDR1 KGHSH and CDR2 LQKENI. This receptor was identified in a person between 18 and 59 years old who received the Ad26.COV2.S COVID-19 vaccine or a placebo. Sequenced here: peripheral blood, sampled in a trial of Ad26.COV2.S vaccine versus placebo. This chain joins TRBV18 and TRBJ2-6, with 7 bases identical to TRBD1. The CDR3 loop reads CASSLVPGTASSGANVLTF. The CDR3 DNA sequence: TGTGCCAGCTCACTGGTCCCCGGGACAGCCTCCTCTGGGGCCAACGTCCTGACTTTC.